The TCR beta chain described here comes from a study of OX40 agonist ivuxolimab in advanced cancers. About the full investigation: Ivuxolimab was a fully human IgG2 agonistic monoclonal antibody targeting the costimulatory receptor OX40 (CD134). Intravenous ivuxolimab was administered to patients every 2 weeks at six dose levels: 0.01, 0.1, 0.3, 1.5, 3 and 10 mg/kg. Of the approximately 50 patients in dose escalation, around 20 had hepatocellular carcinoma, some 15 had melanoma, 9 had renal cell carcinoma and 9 had head and neck cancer. In the dose-escalation cohort, 82.7% of patients were male, and the mean age was approximately 60 years, with a range of about 20 to 90. Prior anti-PD-1, anti-PD-L1 or anti-CTLA-4 therapy was permitted, and about two fifths of dose-escalation patients had received checkpoint inhibitors. Partial responses occurred in three dose-escalation patients, of whom one had hepatocellular carcinoma and two had cutaneous melanoma. The point of sequencing TCRbeta in the periphery was to test whether ivuxolimab changed TCR sequence diversity and drove clonal T-cell expansion. The paper reports the monotherapy dose-escalation portion (N of about 50 patients) of the phase I ivuxolimab trial. The research as a whole found: At doses of 0.1 to 3.0 mg/kg, clonal expansion of both CD4+ and CD8+ blood T cells was observed from baseline to week 6. On average, CD8+ T cells showed more expanded clones than CD4+ T cells after ivuxolimab. In the 0.1-3.0 mg/kg groups, partial responders were among the patients with the lowest normalized peripheral clonal expansion, particularly in CD8+ T cells. Low levels of normalized T-cell clonal expansion were also seen in some patients who did not respond. Which antigens the clonally expanded peripheral T cells were specific for was not determined.

To sequence the TCRbeta CDR3 region, genomic DNA was isolated from the sorted cells. The immunoSEQ Assay was used to sequence the TCRbeta CDR3 regions. TCRdb obtained this table from immuneACCESS and retained in-frame rearrangements with V and J assigned. These tables miss some clones; where compared with another copy, unresolved V genes account for less than half of the shortfall, and the remainder is unexplained. The sample records more than 25,000 clones, roughly four fifths of which are singletons. Approximately 12% of the sample lies in the top ten. As concerns this clone: Its antigen is unknown. No clone much larger than this one lies a single base away; base qualities are absent.

Patients with a history of autoimmune disease or receiving systemic immunosuppression were excluded from the trial. Peripheral blood for TCR sequencing was collected from all dose cohorts at baseline, on cycle 4 day 1, and on cycle 7 day 1. Samples were obtained from an open-label, multicenter, first-in-human phase I dose-escalation trial of ivuxolimab. Adults with locally advanced or metastatic melanoma, renal cell, hepatocellular, or head and neck squamous cell carcinoma were enrolled in the trial. Before TCR sequencing, CD4+ and CD8+ T cells were separately sorted from peripheral blood. Inclusive of the bounding cysteine and phenylalanine, the CDR3 is 16 residues long. This entry keeps only the CDR3 DNA: 48 bases, framed from base 1. V sheds 0 bases and J sheds 7 bases, leaving 16 bases between their ends. The germline V gene (reference sequence) supplies CDR1 LNHNV and CDR2 YYDKDF.

The TCR comes from an adult with an advanced solid tumor such as melanoma, head and neck, liver or kidney cancer. In this chain, TRBV15 is recombined with TRBJ2-1; TRBD2 might be the D gene, on 6 matching bases. Sequences were derived from CD4+ or CD8+ T cells sorted from blood, sampled in a trial of the OX40 agonist ivuxolimab. DNA sequence: TGTGCCACCAGCAGAGATAGAAGGGGACGGGGGAATGAGCAGTTCTTC. Its translation reads: CATSRDRRGRGNEQFF.